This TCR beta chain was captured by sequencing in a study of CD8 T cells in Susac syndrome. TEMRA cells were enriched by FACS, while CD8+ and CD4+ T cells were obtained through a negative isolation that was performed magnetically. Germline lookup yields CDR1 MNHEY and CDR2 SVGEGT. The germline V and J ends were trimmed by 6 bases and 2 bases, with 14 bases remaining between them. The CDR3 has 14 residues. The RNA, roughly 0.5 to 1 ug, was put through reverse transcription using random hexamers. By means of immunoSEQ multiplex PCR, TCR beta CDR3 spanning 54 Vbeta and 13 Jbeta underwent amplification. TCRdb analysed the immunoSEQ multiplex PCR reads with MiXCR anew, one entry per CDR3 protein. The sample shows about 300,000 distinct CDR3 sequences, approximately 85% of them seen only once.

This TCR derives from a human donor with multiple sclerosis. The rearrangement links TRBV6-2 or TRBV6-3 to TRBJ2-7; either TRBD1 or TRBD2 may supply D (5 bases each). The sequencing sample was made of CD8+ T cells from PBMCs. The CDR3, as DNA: TGTGCCAGCAGGGGGACGGATCTGACCTACGAGCAGTACTTC. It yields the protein CASRGTDLTYEQYF.